These 29 T cell receptor beta chains were sequenced from one sample in a study of T cell responses to AZD1222 COVID-19 vaccine. TCRdb's copy holds only in-frame clones and misses some; the assay was immunoSEQ multiplex PCR. The repertoire holds 110,000 to 150,000 clones, with approximately 91% as singletons. Sequenced material: peripheral blood, taken 28 days after the second AZD1222 dose. The receptors were sampled from an adult who received the AZD1222 COVID-19 vaccine.

The chain joins TRBV6-5 to TRBJ1-5; 7 nucleotides agree with TRBD1. V lost 7 bases and J lost 4; bases outside the gene matches: 7. Germline V lookup: CDR1 MNHEY, CDR2 SVGAGI. This CDR3 is 14 amino acids long. The CDR3 nucleotides are TGTGCCAGCATGTACAGGGGCGGAAATCAGCCCCAGCATTTT. As protein: CASMYRGGNQPQHF.

The chain uses TRBV3-1 (or the pseudogene TRBV3-2) and TRBJ1-2; D is unclear. Germline CDR1 LGHDT, CDR2 YNNKEL (reference sequence). Between the trimmed V and J ends, which lost 4 bases and 3 bases, there was a span of 12 bases. The CDR3 totals 14 residues. CDR3 sequence reads: CASSPTIGYYGYTF. As DNA, the CDR3 is TGTGCCAGCAGCCCGACAATTGGGTACTATGGCTACACCTTC.

V gene TRBV12-3 or TRBV12-4 combines with J gene TRBJ1-5; D is unclear. This CDR3 is built from 12 residues. V was cut by 6 bases and J by 9 bases, with 12 bases left in between. CDR3 sequence (DNA): TGTGCCAGCAGCCCCCGCGGGGTGCCCCAGCATTTT. Its translation is CASSPRGVPQHF.

This clone was counted once. The genes are TRBV19 and TRBJ2-3; 8 nucleotides match TRBD2. This CDR3 spans 19 amino acids. V lost 5 bases, J lost 6 bases, and 22 bases stayed unmatched. The germline CDR1 and CDR2 sequences are LNHDA and SQIVND (reference sequence). The CDR3 spells CASSLPRVAGMANSDTQYF. As DNA, the CDR3 is TGTGCCAGTAGTCTACCGAGAGTAGCGGGAATGGCAAATTCGGATACGCAGTATTTT.

This clone has a single count. The chain joins TRBV10-3 to TRBJ2-7, with D perhaps TRBD1 or TRBD2 (5 bases each). The CDR3 is 15 amino acids. Per the germline V gene, CDR1 is ENHRY and CDR2 is SYGVKD. Between the trimmed V and J ends, which lost 3 bases and 0 bases, there was a span of 12 bases. Written as DNA, the CDR3 is TGTGCCATCAGTGATACCGGGGCTAGCTCCTACGAGCAGTACTTC. Protein product: CAISDTGASSYEQYF.

The chain joins TRBV27 to TRBJ2-2; D is tentatively TRBD1 or TRBD2 (5 bases each). Trimming shortened V by 3 bases and J by 3 bases, and 8 bases separated the two germline ends. The germline V gene encodes CDR1 MNHEY and CDR2 SMNVEV (reference sequence). The CDR3 contains 14 residues. The CDR3 spells CASSLRGYTGELFF. The CDR3 DNA reads as TGTGCCAGCAGTTTGAGGGGTTACACCGGGGAGCTGTTTTTT.

The chain combines TRBV15 with TRBJ2-5, with TRBD1 matching 8 bases. The CDR3 loop spans 17 amino acids. Germline V gene data show CDR1 as LNHNV and CDR2 as YYDKDF (reference sequence). Trimming took 0 bases from V and 4 from J; bases not matched to a gene: 10. Written as DNA, the CDR3 is TGTGCCACCAGCAGAGAGCAGGGGGCGAGATTAGGAGAGACCCAGTACTTC. It is translated as CATSREQGARLGETQYF.

The gene calls are TRBV11-2 and TRBJ1-5, with TRBD1 as a possible D gene (6 bases). The V gene lost 3 bases and the J gene lost 4 bases, with 13 bases spanning the gap. Germline CDR1 is SGHAT and CDR2 is FQNNGV. The CDR3 extends over 15 amino acids. CDR3 nucleotide sequence: TGTGCCAGCAGCTTCGGGCGCAGGGGAAATCAGCCCCAGCATTTT. It is translated as CASSFGRRGNQPQHF.

The rearrangement uses TRBV2 and TRBJ1-1, with D possibly being TRBD1 (6 bases). This CDR3 region has 12 residues. Germline CDR1 reads SNHLY; CDR2 reads FYNNEI. CDR3 sequence: CAGRGANTEAFF. DNA of the CDR3: TGTGCAGGCAGGGGAGCGAACACTGAAGCTTTCTTT.

This clone occurred a few times. V usage is TRBV18 and J usage is TRBJ2-7; D uncertain. Looked up from germline, CDR1 is KGHSH and CDR2 is LQKENI. Trimming stripped 3 bases from V and 0 bases from J, with 12 bases between. The CDR3 sequence is 15 residues long. The CDR3 nucleotides are TGTGCCAGCTCACCTATCTTTCTTAGCTCCTACGAGCAGTACTTC. Protein sequence: CASSPIFLSSYEQYF. Based on the CDR3 plus reference TRBV18 and TRBJ2-7, the full variable domain is NAGVMQNPRHLVRRRGQEARLRCSPMKGHSHVYWYRQLPEEGLKFMVYLQKENIIDESGMPKERFSAEFPKEGPSILRIQQVVRGDSAAYFCASSPIFLSSYEQYFGPGTRLTVT.

In this sample, this clone turned up once. This chain connects TRBV6-5 to TRBJ2-6, with 7 positions matching TRBD1. J lost 2 bases, V lost 8 bases, and 6 bases had no gene match. Germline V gene data show CDR1 as MNHEY and CDR2 as SVGAGI. The CDR3 runs 15 residues. Here the CDR3 DNA reads TGTGCCAGCTTGGGACAGTCCGCTGGGGCCAACGTCCTGACTTTC. Protein: CASLGQSAGANVLTF.

CDR3 in DNA: TGTGCCAGCAGCCAAAGACAGGGGGTAACTGAAGCTTTCTTT. This encodes CASSQRQGVTEAFF. The rearrangement uses TRBV11-2 and TRBJ1-1; TRBD1 aligns across 9 bases. Unmatched junction bases numbered 6, after V lost 5 bases and J lost 5 bases. The CDR3 extends over 14 amino acids. Germline lookup yields CDR1 SGHAT and CDR2 FQNNGV.

The sample holds one count of this clone. This CDR3 reads CASRVGQGIISPLHF. The DNA of the CDR3 is TGTGCCAGCAGAGTGGGACAGGGAATCATTTCACCCCTCCACTTT. The rearrangement uses TRBV2 and TRBJ1-6; TRBD1 matches 9 bases. This CDR3 has 15 amino acids. The germline gives CDR1 SNHLY, CDR2 FYNNEI. Trimming took 6 bases from V and 9 from J; bases not matched to a gene: 9.

The rearrangement joins TRBV27 to TRBJ1-5; D is possibly TRBD1 (6 bases). This CDR3 comprises 17 residues. V was pared by 6 bases and J by 4 bases, with 22 bases between. Germline CDR1 and CDR2: MNHEY and SMNVEV (reference sequence). As DNA, the CDR3 is TGTGCCAGCAGACCGAAGCCCGTAGGACAGATTAATCAGCCCCAGCATTTT. Its protein product is CASRPKPVGQINQPQHF.

This sequence joins TRBV27 and TRBJ1-2; 8 bases map to TRBD1. Germline lookup yields CDR1 MNHEY and CDR2 SMNVEV (reference sequence). Trimming cost V 2 bases and J 2 bases; bases outside gene matches: 1. The CDR3 totals 14 residues. The CDR3 sequence is CASSLAGGNYGYTF. The DNA of the CDR3 is TGTGCCAGCAGTTTAGCAGGGGGCAACTATGGCTACACCTTC.

The chain recombines TRBV11-1 with TRBJ1-1; D not certain. Trimming removed 2 bases at V and 1 base at J, with 5 bases between. CDR1 is SGHAT and CDR2 is FQDESV in the germline V gene (reference sequence). The CDR3 covers 13 residues. The DNA for the CDR3 is TGTGCCAGCAGCTTAACGGGGAACACTGAAGCTTTCTTT. Amino acid sequence: CASSLTGNTEAFF.

The chain combines TRBV5-1 with TRBJ2-7; 12 nucleotides agree with TRBD2. The CDR3 length is 16 residues. CDR1 and CDR2 (germline): SGHRS, YFSETQ. The V gene end was trimmed by 0 bases and the J gene end by 0 bases; junction bases not matched to a gene: 1. CDR3 region: CASSLGLAGASYEQYF. In nucleotides, the CDR3 is TGCGCCAGCAGCTTGGGACTAGCGGGAGCCTCCTACGAGCAGTACTTC.

This chain joins TRBV2 and TRBJ2-7; D is perhaps TRBD1 (6 bases). The germline gives CDR1 SNHLY, CDR2 FYNNEI. Between the trimmed V and J ends, which lost 1 base and 4 bases, there was a span of 11 bases. The CDR3 totals 14 residues. This CDR3 reads CASSEGTEQYEQYF. The CDR3 coding sequence is TGTGCCAGCAGTGAAGGGACAGAACAGTACGAGCAGTACTTC.

The CDR3 region is CASLLDSYNEQFF. The CDR3 DNA is TGTGCCAGCCTCCTAGACTCCTACAATGAGCAGTTCTTC. V usage is TRBV11-2 and J usage is TRBJ2-1; the D is unclear. Germline V gene sequence: CDR1 SGHAT, CDR2 FQNNGV. V dropped 8 bases and J dropped 0 bases, with 8 bases sitting between them. CDR3 length: 13 residues.

CDR3 DNA sequence: TGTGCCAGCAGTTACTCTGAGGAGTCGGCGGGCTATGGCTACACCTTC. Amino acid sequence: CASSYSEESAGYGYTF. This chain uses TRBV6-5 with TRBJ1-2; D gene unclear. V was trimmed by 0 bases and J by 4 bases, leaving 15 bases between them. Germline loops: CDR1 MNHEY, CDR2 SVGAGI. The CDR3 sequence is 16 residues long.

The genes are TRBV5-6 and TRBJ2-1, with TRBD2 matching 7 bases. The trim removed 7 bases at V and 6 bases at J, leaving 13 bases unmatched. The germline V gene encodes CDR1 SGHDT and CDR2 YYEEEE. CDR3 length: 15 residues. CDR3 bases: TGTGCCAGCGGGGGACCGGGACTACTGACCAATGAGCAGTTCTTC. Its translation: CASGGPGLLTNEQFF.

The gene calls are TRBV7-9 and TRBJ2-3; no clear D. This CDR3 is 12 amino acids long. V shed 5 bases and J shed 2 bases, with 5 bases lying between them. Germline assignment: CDR1 SEHNR and CDR2 FQNEAQ (reference sequence). CDR3: CASSRDTDTQYF. CDR3 bases: TGTGCCAGCAGCAGGGACACAGATACGCAGTATTTT.

The gene calls are TRBV30 and TRBJ1-6; perhaps TRBD1 as D (6 bases). This CDR3 comprises 15 residues. CDR1 is GTSNPN, CDR2 SVGIG, per germline (reference sequence). The V end lost 5 bases, the J end lost 9 bases, and 20 bases lay between the germline ends. In DNA form, the CDR3 reads TGTGCCTGGGGGGGACTGCCCAGGGGCCGTTCACCCCTCCACTTT. Its translation: CAWGGLPRGRSPLHF.

The chain carries TRBV5-5 and TRBJ1-1; 9 bases align to TRBD1. V lost 4 bases to trimming and J lost 5 bases; unmatched junction nucleotides: 15. CDR3 size: 17 residues. Germline assignment: CDR1 SGHKS and CDR2 YYEKEE (reference sequence). The DNA for the CDR3 is TGTGCCAGCAGCGATGGATGGGAGACAGGGGGAAAGACTGAAGCTTTCTTT. It yields the protein CASSDGWETGGKTEAFF.

The V and J genes are TRBV29-1 and TRBJ1-1, with a possible D match to TRBD1 (6 bases). Germline CDR1 reads SQVTM; CDR2 reads ANQGSEA. This CDR3 is built from 12 residues. V was trimmed by 6 bases and J by 3 bases, leaving 11 bases between them. CDR3 DNA sequence: TGCAGCGTCTCGACAGGCCACACTGAAGCTTTCTTT. Translated, it gives CSVSTGHTEAFF.

J is TRBJ1-1 and V is TRBV9, with no clear D. The CDR3 extends over 15 amino acids. Trimming stripped 4 bases from V and 2 bases from J, with 15 bases between. CDR1 SGDLS and CDR2 YYNGEE come from the germline V gene. The CDR3 coding sequence is TGTGCCAGCAGCCATGACGACGGGAGAAACACTGAAGCTTTCTTT. This sequence encodes CASSHDDGRNTEAFF.

The gene calls are TRBV19 and TRBJ2-1; D is possibly TRBD2 (5 bases). The CDR3 totals 17 residues. Trimming cost V 6 bases and J 1 base, with 19 bases left between them. Germline assignment: CDR1 LNHDA and CDR2 SQIVND (reference sequence). The CDR3 nucleotides are TGTGCCAGTAGACCTCCGCCGGAGGAAAATTCCTACAATGAGCAGTTCTTC. Its protein is CASRPPPEENSYNEQFF.

This clone is a singleton in its sample. The genes are TRBV10-1 and TRBJ1-5; no firm D call. Germline V CDR1 and CDR2: WNHNN, SYGVQD (reference sequence). With 6 bases removed from V and 6 bases from J, the gap between germline ends came to 9 bases. This CDR3 spans 12 amino acids. The chain's CDR3 is CASSAYGQPQHF. CDR3 in DNA: TGCGCCAGCAGCGCGTACGGTCAGCCCCAGCATTTT.

This chain joins TRBV7-8 and TRBJ2-7, with 8 bases fitting TRBD1. Germline-derived CDR1 and CDR2 are SGHVS and FQNEAQ. The ends lost 5 bases at V and 6 bases at J; junction bases unmatched: 12. This CDR3 comprises 15 residues. CDR3 nucleotide sequence: TGTGCCAGCAGCCCTAGGCCCAGGACAGGGTCCGAGCAGTACTTC. This codes for CASSPRPRTGSEQYF.